The present T cell receptor beta chain was sequenced within a study of regulatory T cells in long-lasting Graves disease (dated by TCRdb to about 2021). Notes on the research overall: In the newly diagnosed Graves' disease group, patients had been taking antithyroid drugs for less than 3 months. TCR sequencing covered some 13 persistent and 20 or so newly diagnosed Graves' disease patients, about 35 samples in total. Patients with persistent Graves' disease were compared with patients with newly diagnosed Graves' disease using TCR sequencing and RNA sequencing of peripheral blood. The study was registered as a clinical trial and conducted in China. The study at large found these results: Persistent Graves' disease patients showed lower TCR Shannon entropy and fewer highly expanded clones than newly diagnosed patients, suggesting clonal expansion. Persistent disease showed preferential use of TRBV28, TRBJ1-2 and TRBJ2-5, whereas newly diagnosed disease favored TRBV20-1 and TRBJ2-1. The authors acknowledged the small sample size as a limitation that may reduce accuracy. Sequencing and analysis were limited to the TCR beta chain. More public clonotypes were shared among persistent patients (over 2,500) than among newly diagnosed patients (roughly 960). The study examined only peripheral blood because the primary lesion, thyroid tissue, could not be accessed.

The cysteine opens and the phenylalanine closes a CDR3 of 13 amino acids. The read is trimmed to its CDR3 DNA, 39 bases read in frame from base 1. CDR1 and CDR2, looked up from the germline V gene (reference sequence), are SEHNR and FQNEAQ. Here V drops 3 bases and J drops 9 bases, and the junction holds 4 bases not matched to any gene. This clonotype was recorded many times. This receptor's antigen is unknown. Within one base of it there is no much larger clone, and no base qualities were kept. The time point label corresponds to: newly diagnosed GD, antithyroid drugs for less than 3 months. For both TCR sequencing and RNA sequencing, RNA was extracted from PBMCs using TRIzol. The diagnosis of Graves' disease followed American Thyroid Association guidelines. Patients were recruited from an endocrinology department in Xi'an, China. Each patient gave 9 to 10 milliliters of peripheral blood, collected in an EDTA anticoagulant tube. Ficoll Paque Plus density gradient separation was used to isolate PBMCs, and no further T cell sorting was performed. An Agilent 2100 Bioanalyzer and agarose gel were used to assess RNA quality, and a NanoDrop 2000 was used to measure RNA concentration.

Libraries were built with multiplex PCR. Sequencing instrument: Illumina HiSeq 4000. CDR3 regions were amplified by Arm-PCR with iRepertoire HTBI primers to construct TCR beta libraries. Gel purification was performed on PCR products prior to sequencing. In the original analysis: Across samples, some 62 TRBV and roughly 13 TRBJ segments were identified and used for gene usage analysis of CDR3 amino acid clonotypes. COPE and FqMerger were used to merge filtered high-quality paired reads into contigs. BLAST was used to align contigs to IMGT TRBV, TRBD and TRBJ reference genes, and CDR3 was defined according to IMGT. Any clonotype with a frequency above 0.1% was classified as a highly expanded clone. Shannon entropy served as the measure of repertoire diversity, while the Gini coefficient captured V-J evenness. A clonotype was considered public if more than one individual shared it. TCRdb redid the processing of the public reads, applying fastp at Q25 and MiXCR, and retained in-frame beta chains. Rows are combined by CDR3 protein, so each entry shows the most common genes and DNA. TCRdb assigned the V and J calls; the authors' analysis was not used. This sample holds hundreds of thousands of distinct CDR3 sequences; approximately 16% were observed only once. Approximately 25% of the sample belongs to the ten largest clones.

The same specimen was also included in a second study, on T cells in Graves' hyperthyroidism and ophthalmopathy. The second publication reports: Graves' hyperthyroidism was defined as stable when no progression to ophthalmopathy occurred over 18 months of follow-up. Hyperthyroidism patients were newly diagnosed, with disease duration under 2 months, and aged 18 to 65 years. Exclusion was applied to patients with uncontrolled infections, other autoimmune diseases, pregnancy or lactation. Diagnoses relied on clinical symptoms, serum thyroxine and TRAb, thyroid ultrasound and orbital computed tomography. The first round of RT-PCR for the TCR CDR3 was performed with the HTBI primer set and the Qiagen OneStep RT-PCR kit. Blood samples also contained most of the expanded thyroid clonotypes (frequency above 0.001), which suggests that blood repertoires may reflect thyroid immune responses. A model built on a 13 V-J signature distinguished ophthalmopathy from stable hyperthyroidism, reaching approximately 89% sensitivity and approximately 81% specificity in cross-validation and 80%/75% in testing. In validation, the model predicted progression to ophthalmopathy with 60% to 71% sensitivity and approximately 72% specificity, a median of 6.5 months before onset. TCR V-J signatures able to tell the groups apart were searched for in a discovery cohort of around 95 patients, of whom around 42 had Graves' ophthalmopathy and about 60 had stable Graves' hyperthyroidism. Prospective prediction of ophthalmopathy was tested in an independent validation cohort of fewer than 20 hyperthyroidism patients and 17 patients who later progressed to ophthalmopathy. The roughly 90 discovery patients were divided at random into training and test sets in a 7:3 ratio. Thyroid tissue and blood T-cell repertoires from over 5 Graves' hyperthyroidism patients were also compared in the study. After sampling, hyperthyroidism patients received methimazole starting at 30 mg daily, and ophthalmopathy patients received high-dose intravenous methylprednisolone. Libraries were constructed in a second round of multiplex PCR, after which size selection and purification were performed. The libraries were sequenced on an Illumina HiSeq2000 using paired-end 100 bp reads. Raw data were processed with SOAPnuke, discarding reads with adapters, uncalled bases, mean Phred below 15, or no exact constant-primer or identifier match. COPE v1.2.5 was used to merge the high-quality paired reads, and each unique nucleotide sequence was defined as a clonotype. MiTCR v1.1 was used to align clonotypes to the IMGT TRBV, TRBD and TRBJ reference segments. The analysis was restricted to V-J combinations with a frequency above 0.0001, which together covered just over 98% of the repertoires. A TCS score was defined as the ratio between F50 (clonal expansion) and ExV (chaos), using BLOSUM62-based TCRdist between CDR3 peptides within each V-J. Welch's t-statistics and random forest reduced just over 500 V-J features to 13, which were used in a naive Bayes classifier (R e1071). No statistical method was used to fix the sample size in advance, and group allocation was not hidden from the investigators. The paper reports TCR Vbeta CDR3 sequencing of 135 peripheral blood samples: some 44 ophthalmopathy, fewer than 85 hyperthyroidism and approximately 17 progressor patients.

This receptor chain uses TRBV7-9 and TRBJ2-1; 8 bases in the junction line up with TRBD2. Here the sequenced sample was peripheral blood mononuclear cells (PBMCs), taken at new diagnosis, from a patient treated with antithyroid drugs. The receptor comes from a woman aged 35-60 years with Graves disease. Donor details come from another sample of the same person, matched by shared clones. The DNA sequence is given as TGTGCCAGCAGCTTTGAGACTAGCGTTGAGCAGTTCTTC. Its product reads: CASSFETSVEQFF.